This T cell receptor (beta chain) was obtained from a study of human T cells and chemical hapten exposure. Total RNA was isolated from whole blood that had not been fractionated. TCRdb redid the calling of the 5' RACE reads with MiXCR, one entry per CDR3 protein. Among fewer than 150,000 distinct CDR3 sequences listed, roughly 18% were seen once. In germline, CDR1 is LNHDA, CDR2 SQIVND (reference sequence). V lost 8 bases and J 0 bases, leaving 20 bases between the germline ends. This CDR3 contains 17 residues. This chain joins TRBV19 and TRBJ1-5; maybe TRBD1 (6 bases). This receptor was obtained from a human donor in good health. CDR3 protein: CASSPIQGAYSNQPQHF. CDR3 bases: TGTGCCAGTTCCCCGATACAGGGAGCTTATAGCAATCAGCCCCAGCATTTT.